A selection of T cell receptor beta chains follows, all from one sample in a study of human T cells and chemical hapten exposure. Using its own MiXCR run on the RACE reads, TCRdb lists one record per CDR3 protein. In the table there are tens of thousands of distinct CDR3 sequences, roughly a tenth of which are singletons. Sequencing was performed on whole blood, taken in connection with sensitization to the hapten diphenylcyclopropenone (DPC). These receptors came from a woman aged 30 to 39 with alopecia areata. Some clones in this sample may be carry-over from other donors' samples. The CDR3 runs from the conserved cysteine through the conserved F or W. Each record gives: clone size, D gene, V gene, J gene, CDR3 protein, CDR3 DNA. A D gene is named only where the DNA matches it firmly. Size tells how often a clone was seen (once, few, many) or the class of an expanded clone, and some rows leave it out.

abundance: few; d_gene: .; v_gene: TRBV20-1; j_gene: TRBJ1-5; CDR3aa: CSARETRGQPQHF; CDR3nt: TGCAGTGCTAGGGAGACGCGAGGGCAGCCCCAGCATTTT
abundance: .; d_gene: .; v_gene: TRBV29-1; j_gene: TRBJ2-3; CDR3aa: CSVWGQTTDTQYF; CDR3nt: TGCAGCGTTTGGGGTCAGACTACAGATACGCAGTATTTT
abundance: many; d_gene: .; v_gene: TRBV28; j_gene: TRBJ2-7; CDR3aa: CASSFSAIRSRYEQYF; CDR3nt: TGTGCCAGCAGTTTCTCGGCTATCCGGTCCCGCTACGAGCAGTACTTC
abundance: many; d_gene: TRBD2; v_gene: TRBV7-9; j_gene: TRBJ2-1; CDR3aa: CASSLVSRGRRGEQFF; CDR3nt: TGTGCCAGCAGCTTAGTTTCTCGCGGGAGGCGGGGTGAGCAGTTCTTC
abundance: .; d_gene: .; v_gene: TRBV7-2; j_gene: TRBJ1-1; CDR3aa: CASSLSGGYTEAFF; CDR3nt: TGTGCCAGCAGCTTATCTGGCGGGTACACTGAAGCTTTCTTT
abundance: many; d_gene: TRBD2; v_gene: TRBV4-3; j_gene: TRBJ2-1; CDR3aa: CASRLILSGVGYNEQFF; CDR3nt: TGCGCCAGCAGGCTGATCCTCAGCGGGGTTGGGTACAATGAGCAGTTCTTC
abundance: .; d_gene: .; v_gene: TRBV28; j_gene: TRBJ1-5; CDR3aa: CASSFYSSNQPQHF; CDR3nt: TGTGCCAGCAGTTTCTACAGCAGCAATCAGCCCCAGCATTTT
abundance: many; d_gene: .; v_gene: TRBV29-1; j_gene: TRBJ2-2; CDR3aa: CSAPGSANTGELFF; CDR3nt: TGCAGCGCCCCAGGGTCCGCGAACACCGGGGAGCTGTTTTTT
abundance: .; d_gene: .; v_gene: TRBV29-1; j_gene: TRBJ2-3; CDR3aa: CSAASLDTQYF; CDR3nt: TGCAGCGCCGCCAGCCTAGATACGCAGTATTTT
abundance: few; d_gene: .; v_gene: TRBV5-1; j_gene: TRBJ2-3; CDR3aa: CASSLDSAGLSTDTQYF; CDR3nt: TGCGCCAGCAGCTTGGATTCCGCGGGACTCAGCACAGATACGCAGTATTTT
abundance: .; d_gene: .; v_gene: TRBV29-1; j_gene: TRBJ1-2; CDR3aa: CSVGGHLYGYTF; CDR3nt: TGCAGCGTTGGCGGACACCTCTATGGCTACACCTTC
abundance: many; d_gene: TRBD1; v_gene: TRBV25-1; j_gene: TRBJ1-6; CDR3aa: CASSERQGSTNNSPLHF; CDR3nt: TGTGCCAGCAGTGAACGACAGGGCTCTACGAATAATTCACCCCTCCACTTT
abundance: many; d_gene: .; v_gene: TRBV6-5; j_gene: TRBJ2-3; CDR3aa: CASSSPGEGTDTQYF; CDR3nt: TGTGCCAGCAGTTCCCCGGGAGAGGGCACAGATACGCAGTATTTT
abundance: many; d_gene: .; v_gene: TRBV6-2/TRBV6-3; j_gene: TRBJ2-1; CDR3aa: CASSYLGEQSLEFF; CDR3nt: TGTGCCAGCAGTTACCTGGGGGAGCAATCTTTGGAGTTCTTC
abundance: .; d_gene: .; v_gene: TRBV25-1; j_gene: TRBJ1-3; CDR3aa: CATSRAVAGNTIYF; CDR3nt: TGTGCCACCTCGAGGGCAGTAGCTGGAAACACCATATATTTT
abundance: many; d_gene: .; v_gene: TRBV6-6; j_gene: TRBJ2-7; CDR3aa: CASSPGTPYEQYF; CDR3nt: TGTGCCAGCAGCCCGGGGACCCCCTACGAGCAGTACTTC
abundance: .; d_gene: .; v_gene: TRBV28; j_gene: TRBJ2-6; CDR3aa: CASSLTGETGANVLTF; CDR3nt: TGTGCCAGCAGTTTGACAGGCGAGACTGGGGCCAACGTCCTGACTTTC
abundance: many; d_gene: TRBD1; v_gene: TRBV2; j_gene: TRBJ2-2; CDR3aa: CAKGQLATGELFF; CDR3nt: TGTGCCAAGGGACAGTTAGCCACCGGGGAGCTGTTTTTT
abundance: many; d_gene: TRBD1; v_gene: TRBV10-3; j_gene: TRBJ1-1; CDR3aa: CAISQGVVNTEAFF; CDR3nt: TGTGCCATCAGTCAGGGGGTGGTGAACACTGAAGCTTTCTTT
abundance: many; d_gene: TRBD1; v_gene: TRBV18; j_gene: TRBJ1-2; CDR3aa: CASSPRQGNTYGYTF; CDR3nt: TGTGCCAGCTCACCCCGACAGGGTAATACCTATGGCTACACCTTC
abundance: many; d_gene: .; v_gene: TRBV6-6; j_gene: TRBJ1-4; CDR3aa: CASSYSGSIATNEKLFF; CDR3nt: TGTGCCAGCAGTTACTCGGGCTCAATAGCAACTAATGAAAAACTGTTTTTT
abundance: many; d_gene: .; v_gene: TRBV29-1; j_gene: TRBJ2-1; CDR3aa: CSVGLGPVYNEQFF; CDR3nt: TGCAGCGTTGGCTTGGGCCCCGTATACAATGAGCAGTTCTTC
abundance: many; d_gene: .; v_gene: TRBV18; j_gene: TRBJ2-7; CDR3aa: CASSLSGVRDEQYF; CDR3nt: TGTGCCAGCTCACTGTCGGGGGTTAGGGACGAGCAGTACTTC
abundance: .; d_gene: .; v_gene: TRBV20-1; j_gene: TRBJ1-4; CDR3aa: CSAREGRVEKLFF; CDR3nt: TGCAGTGCTAGAGAGGGGAGAGTTGAAAAACTGTTTTTT
abundance: few; d_gene: .; v_gene: TRBV9; j_gene: TRBJ2-7; CDR3aa: CASSAGGPYEQYF; CDR3nt: TGTGCCAGCAGCGCCGGAGGGCCCTACGAGCAGTACTTC
abundance: many; d_gene: .; v_gene: TRBV6-1; j_gene: TRBJ2-4; CDR3aa: CASRAVTGSQVAKNIQYF; CDR3nt: TGTGCCAGCAGGGCGGTAACAGGGTCCCAGGTAGCCAAAAACATTCAGTACTTC
abundance: many; d_gene: .; v_gene: TRBV3-1; j_gene: TRBJ2-7; CDR3aa: CASSQIYEQYF; CDR3nt: TGTGCCAGCAGCCAAATCTACGAGCAGTACTTC
abundance: many; d_gene: TRBD2; v_gene: TRBV9; j_gene: TRBJ2-1; CDR3aa: CASTGGLANYNEQFF; CDR3nt: TGTGCCAGCACCGGGGGACTAGCTAACTACAATGAGCAGTTCTTC